This TCR beta chain was captured by sequencing in a study of T cell repertoires in cytomegalovirus infection. TCRdb reanalysed the reads using MiXCR and keeps one entry per CDR3 protein. The sample records 46,000 or so distinct CDR3 sequences, roughly 22% being singletons. Germline V CDR1 and CDR2: LGHNA, YNFKEQ. This CDR3 is 21 amino acids long. J was trimmed by 5 bases and V by 0 bases; bases with no gene match: 18. Only a few counts were recorded for this clonotype. Its antigen is not known. Whole-study findings and limits: What dominated the ex vivo response were HLA-C-restricted CMV-specific TCR beta clonotypes.

Sequencing was performed on PBMCs, sequenced either directly or after in vitro stimulation (not recorded which). The receptor was isolated from a human donor in good health (CMV status not recorded). Some clones in this sample may be carry-over from other donors' samples. The rearrangement links TRBV4-2 to TRBJ2-1; 11 bases line up with TRBD1. CDR3 in amino acids: CASSQDQDRGLVWAYDNEQFF. In nucleotides, the CDR3 is TGTGCCAGCAGCCAAGATCAGGACAGGGGGCTGGTCTGGGCTTACGACAATGAGCAGTTCTTC.